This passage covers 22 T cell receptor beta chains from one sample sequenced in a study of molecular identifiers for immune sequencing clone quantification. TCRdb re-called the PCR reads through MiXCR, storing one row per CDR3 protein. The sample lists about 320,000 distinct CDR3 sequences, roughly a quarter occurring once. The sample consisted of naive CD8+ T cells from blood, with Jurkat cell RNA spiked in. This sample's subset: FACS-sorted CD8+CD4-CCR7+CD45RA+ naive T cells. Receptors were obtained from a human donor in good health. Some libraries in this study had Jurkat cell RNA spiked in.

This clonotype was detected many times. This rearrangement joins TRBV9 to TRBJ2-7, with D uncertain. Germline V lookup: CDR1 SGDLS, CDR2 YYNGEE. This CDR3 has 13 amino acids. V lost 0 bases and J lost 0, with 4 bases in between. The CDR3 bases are TGTGCCAGCAGCGTAGGGATCTCCTACGAGCAGTACTTC. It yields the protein CASSVGISYEQYF. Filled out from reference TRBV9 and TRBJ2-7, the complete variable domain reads DSGVTQTPKHLITATGQRVTLRCSPRSGDLSVYWYQQSLDQGLQFLIQYYNGEERAKGNILERFSAQQFPDLHSELNLSSLELGDSALYFCASSVGISYEQYFGPGTRLTVT.

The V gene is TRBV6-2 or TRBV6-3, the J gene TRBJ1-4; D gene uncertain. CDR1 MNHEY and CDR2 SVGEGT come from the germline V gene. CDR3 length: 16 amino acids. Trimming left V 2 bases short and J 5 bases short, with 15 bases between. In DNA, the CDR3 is TGTGCCAGCAGTTACCTCGGCGGCGGAGGAAATGAAAAACTGTTTTTT. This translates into CASSYLGGGGNEKLFF.

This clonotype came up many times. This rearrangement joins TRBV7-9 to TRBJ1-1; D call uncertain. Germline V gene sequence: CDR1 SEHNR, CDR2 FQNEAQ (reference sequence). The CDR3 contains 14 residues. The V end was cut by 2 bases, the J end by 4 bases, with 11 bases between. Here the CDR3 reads CASSLPMWGTEAFF. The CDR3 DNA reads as TGTGCCAGCAGCTTACCAATGTGGGGCACTGAAGCTTTCTTT.

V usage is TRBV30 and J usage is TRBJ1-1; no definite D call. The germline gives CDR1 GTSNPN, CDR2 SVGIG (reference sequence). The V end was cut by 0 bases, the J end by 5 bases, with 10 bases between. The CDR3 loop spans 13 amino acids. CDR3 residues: CAWSVALVTEAFF. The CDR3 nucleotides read TGTGCCTGGAGTGTAGCATTGGTAACTGAAGCTTTCTTT. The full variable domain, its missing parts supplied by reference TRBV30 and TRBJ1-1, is SQTIHQWPATLVQPVGSPLSLECTVEGTSNPNLYWYRQAAGRGLQLLFYSVGIGQISSEVPQNLSASRPQDRQFILSSKKLLLSDSGFYLCAWSVALVTEAFFGQGTRLTVV.

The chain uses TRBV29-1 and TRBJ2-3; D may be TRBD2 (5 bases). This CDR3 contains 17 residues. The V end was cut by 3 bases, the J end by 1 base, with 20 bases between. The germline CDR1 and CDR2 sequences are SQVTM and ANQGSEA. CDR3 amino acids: CSVEWLEASPGTDTQYF. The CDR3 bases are TGCAGCGTTGAGTGGTTAGAAGCTAGCCCGGGCACAGATACGCAGTATTTT.

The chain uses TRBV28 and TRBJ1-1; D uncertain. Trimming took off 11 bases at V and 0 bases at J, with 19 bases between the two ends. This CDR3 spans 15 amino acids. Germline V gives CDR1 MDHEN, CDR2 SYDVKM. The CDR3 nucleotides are TGTGCCCGCACCCCGGGAGAGGGAGTGAACACTGAAGCTTTCTTT. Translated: CARTPGEGVNTEAFF.

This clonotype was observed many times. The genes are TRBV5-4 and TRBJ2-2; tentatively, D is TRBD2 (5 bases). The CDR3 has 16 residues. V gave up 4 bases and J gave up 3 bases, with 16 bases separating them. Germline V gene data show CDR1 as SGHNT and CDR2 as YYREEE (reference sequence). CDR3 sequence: CASSAPLLADTGELFF. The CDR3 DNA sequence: TGTGCCAGCAGCGCTCCCCTCCTAGCCGACACCGGGGAGCTGTTTTTT.

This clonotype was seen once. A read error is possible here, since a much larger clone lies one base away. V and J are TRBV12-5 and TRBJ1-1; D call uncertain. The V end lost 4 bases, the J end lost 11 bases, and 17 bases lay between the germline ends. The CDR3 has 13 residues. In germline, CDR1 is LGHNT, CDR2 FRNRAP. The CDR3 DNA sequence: TGTGCTAGTGGTTCATTCCCGACTCATGAGGCTTTCTTT. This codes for CASGSFPTHEAFF.

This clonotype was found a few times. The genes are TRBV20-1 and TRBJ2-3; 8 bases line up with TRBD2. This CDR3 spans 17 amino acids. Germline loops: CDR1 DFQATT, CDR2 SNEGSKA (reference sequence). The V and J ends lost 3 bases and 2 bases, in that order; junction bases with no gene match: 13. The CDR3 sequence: CSARDQRLAGYTDTQYF. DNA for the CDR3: TGCAGTGCTAGGGACCAGAGGCTAGCGGGCTACACAGATACGCAGTATTTT.

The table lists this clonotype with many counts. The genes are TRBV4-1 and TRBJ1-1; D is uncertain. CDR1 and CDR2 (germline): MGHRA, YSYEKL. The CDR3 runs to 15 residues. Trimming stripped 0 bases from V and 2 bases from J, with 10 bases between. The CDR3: CASSQERRINTEAFF. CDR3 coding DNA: TGCGCCAGCAGCCAAGAAAGGCGGATCAACACTGAAGCTTTCTTT.

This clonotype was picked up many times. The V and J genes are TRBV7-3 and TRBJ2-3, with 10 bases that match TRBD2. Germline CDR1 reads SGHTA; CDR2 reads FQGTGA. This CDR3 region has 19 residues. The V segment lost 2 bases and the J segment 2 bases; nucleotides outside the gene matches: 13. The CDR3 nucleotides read TGTGCCAGCAGCTTACAGGGGAGGACTAGCGGACCCGTCACAGATACGCAGTATTTT. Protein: CASSLQGRTSGPVTDTQYF.

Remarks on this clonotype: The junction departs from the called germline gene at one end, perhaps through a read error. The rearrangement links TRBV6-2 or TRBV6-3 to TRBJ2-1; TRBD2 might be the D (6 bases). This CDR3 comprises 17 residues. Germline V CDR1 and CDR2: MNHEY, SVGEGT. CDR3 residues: CASRAGTIPASCNEQFF. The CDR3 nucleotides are TGTGCCAGCAGAGCGGGCACTATCCCAGCGTCCTGCAATGAGCAGTTCTTC.

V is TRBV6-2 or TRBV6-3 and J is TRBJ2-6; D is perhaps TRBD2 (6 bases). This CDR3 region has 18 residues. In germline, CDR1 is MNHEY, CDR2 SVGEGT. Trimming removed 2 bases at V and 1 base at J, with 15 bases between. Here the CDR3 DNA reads TGTGCCAGCAGTTACGAGGAGGGGCTCCCATCTGGGGCCAACGTCCTGACTTTC. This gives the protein CASSYEEGLPSGANVLTF.

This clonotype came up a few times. In DNA, the CDR3 is TGTGCCAGCAGGCAAAGGACTAGCTCCTACGAGCAGTACTTC. This gives the protein CASRQRTSSYEQYF. This rearrangement joins TRBV28 to TRBJ2-7; 7 bases are shared with TRBD2. V trimming: 6 bases; J trimming: 0 bases; junction bases outside the gene matches: 5. Germline V gene data show CDR1 as MDHEN and CDR2 as SYDVKM. CDR3 length equals 14 residues.

Here the CDR3 reads CASRGGSTSTDTQYF. CDR3 nucleotides: TGCGCCAGCAGAGGCGGGAGTACTAGCACAGATACGCAGTATTTT. The rearrangement uses TRBV4-1 and TRBJ2-3; 7 bases match TRBD2. There are 15 residues in the CDR3. V lost 6 bases and J lost 0; bases outside the gene matches: 6. Germline CDR1 is MGHRA and CDR2 is YSYEKL.

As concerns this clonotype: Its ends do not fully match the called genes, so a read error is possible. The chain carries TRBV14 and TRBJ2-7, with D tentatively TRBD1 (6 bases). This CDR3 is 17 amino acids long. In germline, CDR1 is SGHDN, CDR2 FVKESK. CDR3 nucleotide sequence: TGTGCCGGCAGCCCCTGGGGTGACAGGCCGAGCTCCTACGAGCAGTACTTC. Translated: CAGSPWGDRPSSYEQYF.

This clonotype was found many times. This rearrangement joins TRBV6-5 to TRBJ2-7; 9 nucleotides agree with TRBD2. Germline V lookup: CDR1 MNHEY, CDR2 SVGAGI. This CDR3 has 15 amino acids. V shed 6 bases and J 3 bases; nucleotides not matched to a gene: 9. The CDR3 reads CASRVDSGSNYEQYF. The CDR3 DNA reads TGTGCCAGCAGGGTTGATAGCGGGAGCAACTACGAGCAGTACTTC.

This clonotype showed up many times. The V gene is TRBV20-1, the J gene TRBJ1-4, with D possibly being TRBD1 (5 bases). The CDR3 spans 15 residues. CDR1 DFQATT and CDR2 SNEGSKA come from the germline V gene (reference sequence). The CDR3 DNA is TGCAGCGTCGGGGGGGATGATGCAACTAATGAAAAACTGTTTTTT. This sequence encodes CSVGGDDATNEKLFF.

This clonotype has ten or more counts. DNA of the CDR3: TGTGCCAGCAGCTTCTCTCCCCAATACGAGCAGTACTTC. It encodes CASSFSPQYEQYF. The rearrangement links TRBV7-9 to TRBJ2-7; D gene ambiguous. CDR1 and CDR2 (germline): SEHNR, FQNEAQ (reference sequence). CDR3 length equals 13 residues. V shed 3 bases and J shed 4 bases, with 10 bases lying between them.

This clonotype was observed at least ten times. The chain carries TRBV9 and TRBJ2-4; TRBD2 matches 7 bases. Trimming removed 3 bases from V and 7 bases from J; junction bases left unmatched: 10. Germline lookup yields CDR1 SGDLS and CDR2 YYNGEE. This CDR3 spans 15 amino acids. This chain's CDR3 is CASSGGGGGGNIQYF. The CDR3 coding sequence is TGTGCCAGCAGCGGCGGGGGAGGAGGCGGCAACATTCAGTACTTC.

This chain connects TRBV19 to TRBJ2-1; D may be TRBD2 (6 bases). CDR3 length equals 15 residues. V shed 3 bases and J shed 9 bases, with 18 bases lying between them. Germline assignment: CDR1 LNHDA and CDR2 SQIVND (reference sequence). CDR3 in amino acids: CASSMVAGSGAEQFF. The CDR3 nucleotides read TGTGCCAGTAGTATGGTTGCGGGATCCGGTGCTGAGCAGTTCTTC.

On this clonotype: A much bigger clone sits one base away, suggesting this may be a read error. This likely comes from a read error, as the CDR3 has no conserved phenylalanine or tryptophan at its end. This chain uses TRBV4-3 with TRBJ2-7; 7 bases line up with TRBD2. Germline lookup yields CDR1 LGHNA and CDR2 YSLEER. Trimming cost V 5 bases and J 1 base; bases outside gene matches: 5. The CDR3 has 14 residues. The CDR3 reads CASSAGRGSYEQYS. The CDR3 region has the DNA TGCGCCAGCAGCGCAGGGCGGGGGTCCTACGAGCAGTACTCC.